This T cell receptor (beta chain) was identified in a study of shared clonotypes between healthy human individuals (TCRdb year 2020). For the study in its entirety: A couple of women and a few men aged 18 to 49 years were included in the cohort. For each donor, CD4 naive and CD4 memory were each run on three plates, CD8 naive on two plates, and CD8 memory on one plate. The study deeply sequenced blood TCR repertoires of five healthy adults to estimate repertoire size and the extent of clonotype sharing between individuals. To increase sequencing depth and limit assay-specific biases, TCR repertoire library preparation and sequencing were carried out by different laboratories using diverse techniques. Between about 0.8 and 9 billion PBMCs per donor were obtained by leukapheresis. Results and caveats for the whole study, not just this receptor: Pairwise subsampling indicated that sequencing depth was expected to affect the degree of clonotype sharing among donors. Rarefaction of sorted-subset datasets indicated incomplete sequencing despite the large sequencing depth. Compared with non-shared clonotypes, the clonotypes found in all four sorted-subset donors had higher generation probabilities. Larger estimated clonotype richness was generally found for naive subsets than for memory subsets. Only blood was sampled, and tissue TCR repertoires likely differ from those in blood. Across a few donors, 4.5% to 6.5% of naive CD4, roughly 3.4% of naive CD8, 2.3% of memory CD4, and approximately 0.4% of memory CD8 clonotypes were shared. The small number of donors limited the genetic and exposure-history diversity represented.

Healthy HIV-negative adults with no recently reported acute infections or vaccinations were included as donors. All donors were Caucasian adults living in Nashville, Tennessee, USA. Magnetic negative selection was used to enrich CD4+ T cells, after which naive cells were positively selected on CD45RA and the negative fraction became the memory subset. Blood was collected by leukapheresis, and PBMCs were isolated by Ficoll-Histopaque density gradient centrifugation and then cryopreserved in liquid nitrogen vapor phase. Purity and quantity of every magnetically sorted T cell population were checked by analytical flow cytometry. From each sorted fraction, genomic DNA was isolated and quantified by UV absorbance on a Nanodrop 2000c. Per the germline V gene, LGHNA is the CDR1 and YSLEER is the CDR2. Inclusive of the bounding cysteine and phenylalanine, the CDR3 is 16 residues long. Left in the record is the CDR3 DNA by itself, 48 bases read in frame from the first base. Germline trimming: 1 base from V, 1 base from J; junction bases outside gene matches: 6.

TCR CDR3 regions were amplified from genomic DNA by multiplex PCR using the deep immunoSEQ assay. Extracted genomic DNA from each cell subset was spread evenly across all wells of several immunoSEQ 96-well plates, with each plate serving as a replicate. For sorted subsets, approximately 200 ng of genomic DNA, equivalent to 25,000 to 35,000 T cell genomes, went into each replicate PCR. Purified libraries were quantified with a Qubit 3.0 fluorometer, sized on a Bioanalyzer 2100, and re-quantified with the KAPA Library Quantification kit. Every immunoSEQ 96-well plate was sequenced on a dedicated single-read 150-cycle Illumina NextSeq 550 flow cell. Concerning the study's data processing: Because the immunoSEQ output held only junctional sequences and lacked quality scores, the filtering could not match the filtering applied to full-length reads. Sequences were annotated with PyIR, a Python wrapper for IgBLAST v1.9, using IMGT germline references to assign V/J genes and CDR3. Any read was removed if the V/J assignment was weak (E-value above 1e-6), the CDR3 was missing, or the read contained stop codons, out-of-frame junctions, or ambiguous translated residues. V3J clonotypes were defined by identical inferred V gene, J gene, and CDR3 amino acid sequence. To compute the percentage overlap between repertoires, the number of shared unique clonotypes was divided by the size of the smaller repertoire. Richness of each repertoire was evaluated using RTK rarefaction, the Chao1 estimator, and Recon v2.1 estimates of unobserved clonotypes. Generation probabilities for all TCRbeta clonotypes obtained by the gDNA method from several donors were computed using OLGA. TCRdb took over this immuneACCESS table, retaining in-frame rearrangements with V and J assigned. Such tables are incomplete; in checked studies, under half of the missing clones stem from an unresolved V gene, and the remainder is unexplained. That table supplies the V and J calls and clone size; D and trimming were determined from the DNA. Across this sample there are 2 million to 2.5 million clones, with 85% to 95% seen only once. In total, the top ten clones hold about 0.39% of the sample.

As for this clone: The clone's antigen remains unknown. Base quality data are lacking; no much larger clone is found one base away.

The source material was naive CD4+ T cells from PBMCs. The cell subset or site label of this sample denotes: CD45RA+ positively selected. This clonotype was obtained from a man aged 18-30 years in good health. Some clones in this sample may be carry-over from other donors' samples. Recombination connected TRBV4-3 to TRBJ1-2; 7 junctional bases match TRBD1. In nucleotide form, the sequence is TGCGCCAGCAGCCAAGGTCCCGCAGGGGGTAACTATGGCTACACCTTC. It translates to CASSQGPAGGNYGYTF.